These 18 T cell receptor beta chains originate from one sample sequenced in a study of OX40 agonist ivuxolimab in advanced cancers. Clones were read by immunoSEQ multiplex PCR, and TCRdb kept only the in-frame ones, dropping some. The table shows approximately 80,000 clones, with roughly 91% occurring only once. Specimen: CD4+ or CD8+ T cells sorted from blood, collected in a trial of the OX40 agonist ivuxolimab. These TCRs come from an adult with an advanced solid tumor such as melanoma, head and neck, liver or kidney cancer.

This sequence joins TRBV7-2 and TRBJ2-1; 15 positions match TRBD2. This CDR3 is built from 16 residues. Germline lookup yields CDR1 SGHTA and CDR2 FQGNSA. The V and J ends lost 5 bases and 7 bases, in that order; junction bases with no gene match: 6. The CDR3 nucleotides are TGTGCCAGCAGCCCCGGACTAGCGGGAGGGTTGAATGAGCAGTTCTTC. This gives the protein CASSPGLAGGLNEQFF.

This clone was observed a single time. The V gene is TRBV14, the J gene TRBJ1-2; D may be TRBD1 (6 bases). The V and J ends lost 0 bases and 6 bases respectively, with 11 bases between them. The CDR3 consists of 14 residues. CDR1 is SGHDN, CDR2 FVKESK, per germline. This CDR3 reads CASSQDYRDHGYTF. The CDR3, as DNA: TGTGCCAGCAGCCAAGATTACAGGGACCATGGCTACACCTTC.

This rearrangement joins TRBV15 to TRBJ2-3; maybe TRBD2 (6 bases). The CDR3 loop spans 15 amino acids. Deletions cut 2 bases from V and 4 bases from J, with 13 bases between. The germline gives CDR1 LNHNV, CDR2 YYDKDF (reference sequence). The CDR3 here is CATSRLTSWADTQYF. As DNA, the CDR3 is TGTGCCACCAGCAGACTAACTAGCTGGGCAGATACGCAGTATTTT. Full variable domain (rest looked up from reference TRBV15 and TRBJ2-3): DAMVIQNPRYQVTQFGKPVTLSCSQTLNHNVMYWYQQKSSQAPKLLFHYYDKDFNNEADTPDNFQSRRPNTSFCFLDIRSPGLGDTAMYLCATSRLTSWADTQYFGPGTRLTVL.

The chain's CDR3 is CASSPPQETQYF. CDR3 bases: TGTGCCAGCTCACCACCCCAAGAGACCCAGTACTTC. The chain is built from TRBV18 and TRBJ2-5, with D unresolved. Looked up from germline, CDR1 is KGHSH and CDR2 is LQKENI. The CDR3 is 12 amino acids. Trimming left V 0 bases short and J 1 base short, with 0 bases between.

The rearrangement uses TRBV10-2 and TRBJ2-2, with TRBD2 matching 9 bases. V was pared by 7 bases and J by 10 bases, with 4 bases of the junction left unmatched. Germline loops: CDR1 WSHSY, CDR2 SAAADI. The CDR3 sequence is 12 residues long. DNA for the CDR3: TGCGCCAGCATGCGGGAGGGCCAGGAGCTGTTTTTT. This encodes CASMREGQELFF.

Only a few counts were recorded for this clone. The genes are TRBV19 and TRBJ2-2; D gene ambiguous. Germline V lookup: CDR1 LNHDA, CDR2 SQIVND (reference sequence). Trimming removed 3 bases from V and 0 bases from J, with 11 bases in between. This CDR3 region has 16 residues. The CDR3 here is CASSMNSYANTGELFF. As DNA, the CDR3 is TGTGCCAGTAGTATGAATTCCTACGCGAACACCGGGGAGCTGTTTTTT.

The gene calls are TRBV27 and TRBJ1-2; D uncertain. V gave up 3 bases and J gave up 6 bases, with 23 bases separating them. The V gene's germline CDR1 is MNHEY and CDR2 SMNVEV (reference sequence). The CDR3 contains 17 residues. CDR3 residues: CASSLSESTHVSNGYTF. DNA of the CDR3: TGTGCCAGCAGTTTGAGTGAATCCACGCACGTCAGTAATGGCTACACCTTC.

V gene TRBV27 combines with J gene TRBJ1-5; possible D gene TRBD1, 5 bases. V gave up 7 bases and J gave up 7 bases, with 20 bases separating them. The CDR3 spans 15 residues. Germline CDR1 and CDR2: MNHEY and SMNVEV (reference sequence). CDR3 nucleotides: TGTGCCAGCACGGCGGTTGGGGGGGGTAGACAGCCCCAGCATTTT. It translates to CASTAVGGGRQPQHF.

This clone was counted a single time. The CDR3 DNA follows: TGTGCCAGCAGCTTGGTCCTAGCGGGAATCGAGACCCAGTACTTC. Protein product: CASSLVLAGIETQYF. The gene calls are TRBV5-4 and TRBJ2-5; 9 nucleotides line up with TRBD2. CDR1 SGHNT and CDR2 YYREEE come from the germline V gene (reference sequence). V gave up 0 bases and J gave up 5 bases; unmatched junction bases: 5. The CDR3 consists of 15 residues.

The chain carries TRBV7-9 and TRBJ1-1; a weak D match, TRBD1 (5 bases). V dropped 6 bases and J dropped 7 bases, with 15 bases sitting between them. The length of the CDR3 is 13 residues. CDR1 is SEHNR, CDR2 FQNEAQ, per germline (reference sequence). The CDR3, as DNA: TGTGCCAGCAGTTCCTCCGGGGGTCTTGAAGCTTTCTTT. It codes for CASSSSGGLEAFF.

The DNA of the CDR3 is TGTGCCAGCAGCTCCGGACGGGCCACTGAAGCTTTCTTT. It translates to CASSSGRATEAFF. The chain carries TRBV7-2 and TRBJ1-1; D gene uncertain. The V gene's germline CDR1 is SGHTA and CDR2 FQGNSA. Trimming left V 4 bases short and J 4 bases short, with 10 bases between. This CDR3 is built from 13 residues.

In DNA, the CDR3 is TGTGCCAGCAGGCGAGGGGGTAGTTATAGTGAAGCTTTCTTT. Its protein product is CASRRGGSYSEAFF. The rearrangement joins TRBV6-4 to TRBJ1-1; TRBD1 is a possible D gene (6 bases). Germline CDR1 is MRHNA and CDR2 is SNTAGT. The CDR3 has 14 amino acids. The V gene lost 6 bases and the J gene lost 7 bases, with 18 bases spanning the gap.

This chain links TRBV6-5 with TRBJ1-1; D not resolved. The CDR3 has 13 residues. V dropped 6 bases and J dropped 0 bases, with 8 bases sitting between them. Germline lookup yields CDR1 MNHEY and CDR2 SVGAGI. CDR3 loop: CASRDTLNTEAFF. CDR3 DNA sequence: TGTGCCAGCAGAGACACATTGAACACTGAAGCTTTCTTT.

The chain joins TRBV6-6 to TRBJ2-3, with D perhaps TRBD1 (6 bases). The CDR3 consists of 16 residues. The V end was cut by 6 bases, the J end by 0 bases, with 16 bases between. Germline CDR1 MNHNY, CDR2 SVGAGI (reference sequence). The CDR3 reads CASRRGPRGSTDTQYF. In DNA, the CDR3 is TGTGCCAGCAGAAGAGGGCCTAGGGGGAGCACAGATACGCAGTATTTT.

The CDR3 DNA sequence: TGCGCCAGCAGCTCACAGGGGGCTCAAGAGACCCAGTACTTC. Translating it yields CASSSQGAQETQYF. The J gene is TRBJ2-5, the V gene TRBV5-1, with 9 bases identical to TRBD1. The CDR3 is 14 residues long. CDR1 and CDR2 from the germline V gene are SGHRS and YFSETQ. Trimming at V came to 3 bases and at J to 2 bases, leaving 2 bases not matched to a gene.

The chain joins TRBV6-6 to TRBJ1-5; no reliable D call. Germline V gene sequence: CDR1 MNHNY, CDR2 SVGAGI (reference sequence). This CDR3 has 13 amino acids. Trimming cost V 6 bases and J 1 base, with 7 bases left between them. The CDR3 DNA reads TGTGCCAGCAGCTACGGAAGCAATCAGCCCCAGCATTTT. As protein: CASSYGSNQPQHF.

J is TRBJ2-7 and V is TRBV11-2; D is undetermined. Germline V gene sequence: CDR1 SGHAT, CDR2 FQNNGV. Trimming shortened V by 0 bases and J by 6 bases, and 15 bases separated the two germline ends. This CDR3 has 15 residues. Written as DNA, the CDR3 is TGTGCCAGCAGCTTAGATCTTTCAGTGGGTCCCGAGCAGTACTTC. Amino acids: CASSLDLSVGPEQYF.

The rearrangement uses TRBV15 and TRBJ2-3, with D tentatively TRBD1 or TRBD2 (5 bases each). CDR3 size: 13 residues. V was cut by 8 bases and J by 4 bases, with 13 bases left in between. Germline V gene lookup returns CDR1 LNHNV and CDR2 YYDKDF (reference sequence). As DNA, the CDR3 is TGTGCCACCGGGAGACAGCCTTCAGATACGCAGTATTTT. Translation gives CATGRQPSDTQYF. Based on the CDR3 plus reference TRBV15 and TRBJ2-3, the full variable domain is DAMVIQNPRYQVTQFGKPVTLSCSQTLNHNVMYWYQQKSSQAPKLLFHYYDKDFNNEADTPDNFQSRRPNTSFCFLDIRSPGLGDTAMYLCATGRQPSDTQYFGPGTRLTVL.